The entry that follows covers one T cell receptor (beta chain) sequence. The V gene's germline CDR1 is SGHTS and CDR2 YDEGEE. The length of the CDR3 is 16 residues. With V trimmed by 5 bases and J by 4 bases, 9 bases remained unmatched. These data are taken from a study of blood T cell repertoires in COVID-19. Overall study context: Samples came from the United States, Italy and Spain, spanning acute and convalescent COVID-19. T cells, B-cell-depleted T cells, or PBMCs supplied cDNA or gDNA.

Seattle patient enrollment occurred during active infection, with longitudinal follow-up thereafter. Source study methods: Reference gene primer amplification yielded estimated nucleated cell counts. Profiling relied on immunoSEQ multiplex PCR, and the TCRdb table lists in-frame clones only, not all of them. V and J calls and clone size are given by that table; D and trimming were obtained from the DNA. This table holds about 280,000 clones, approximately 89% found once. The sequenced sample was peripheral blood. The chain uses TRBV5-8 and TRBJ1-2, with 12 bases lining up with TRBD1. This TCR derives from a young woman with COVID-19, enrolled during active disease. CDR3 amino acids: CASRPTGTGGIYGYTF. The CDR3 bases are TGTGCCAGCAGGCCTACCGGGACAGGGGGCATCTATGGCTACACCTTC. Filled out from reference TRBV5-8 and TRBJ1-2, the complete variable domain reads EAGVTQSPTHLIKTRGQQATLRCSPISGHTSVYWYQQALGLGLQFLLWYDEGEERNRGNFPPRFSGRQFPNYSSELNVNALELEDSALYLCASRPTGTGGIYGYTFGSGTRLTVV.